This T cell receptor (beta chain) was observed in a study of CD8 T cells in ankylosing spondylitis. The V end was cut by 6 bases, the J end by 0 bases, with 12 bases between. This CDR3 is 14 amino acids long. The germline CDR1 and CDR2 sequences are MDHEN and SYDVKM. MiXCR, run by TCRdb on the 5' RACE reads, gives a single entry per CDR3 protein. Among fewer than 350,000 distinct CDR3 sequences listed, approximately 10% were seen once. This clonotype occurred many times. The sample comprised blood, either unsorted or a sorted T cell fraction (not recorded which). This chain joins TRBV28 and TRBJ2-7, with D hard to call. The clonotype was recovered from a female donor with ankylosing spondylitis or in good health (not recorded which). The CDR3 region is CASRERASSYEQYF. DNA for the CDR3: TGTGCCAGCAGGGAGCGAGCGAGCTCCTACGAGCAGTACTTC.